This TCR beta chain comes out of a study of human T cells and chemical hapten exposure. Study observations and caveats: DPC sensitization did not alter TCRs above 1 in 1000 frequency. As the donors had alopecia, their immune response may differ from healthy people's.

Germline CDR1 is DFQATT and CDR2 is SNEGSKA (reference sequence). The CDR3 is 15 residues long. V dropped 5 bases and J dropped 2; count of bases not matched to a gene: 9. This clonotype showed up many times. Its antigen remains unidentified. As for time point: patch test 1, 2 weeks after DPC sensitization. Treatment reported: therapeutic diphenylcyclopropenone sensitization with weekly scalp DPC. TCRdb recomputed calls from the RACE reads with MiXCR, one row per CDR3 protein. Of about 340,000 distinct CDR3 sequences listed, around 7% were seen once; the top ten hold 8% to 9%. The J gene is TRBJ1-2, the V gene TRBV20-1; 9 positions agree with TRBD1. The sequencing used whole blood, collected in connection with sensitization to the hapten diphenylcyclopropenone (DPC). The TCR originated in a woman aged 18-30 years with alopecia areata. Some clones in this sample may be carry-over from other donors' samples. The CDR3 DNA reads as TGCAGTGCTGATCCCCGGGACAGGGTAAACTATGGCTACACCTTC. This translates into CSADPRDRVNYGYTF.